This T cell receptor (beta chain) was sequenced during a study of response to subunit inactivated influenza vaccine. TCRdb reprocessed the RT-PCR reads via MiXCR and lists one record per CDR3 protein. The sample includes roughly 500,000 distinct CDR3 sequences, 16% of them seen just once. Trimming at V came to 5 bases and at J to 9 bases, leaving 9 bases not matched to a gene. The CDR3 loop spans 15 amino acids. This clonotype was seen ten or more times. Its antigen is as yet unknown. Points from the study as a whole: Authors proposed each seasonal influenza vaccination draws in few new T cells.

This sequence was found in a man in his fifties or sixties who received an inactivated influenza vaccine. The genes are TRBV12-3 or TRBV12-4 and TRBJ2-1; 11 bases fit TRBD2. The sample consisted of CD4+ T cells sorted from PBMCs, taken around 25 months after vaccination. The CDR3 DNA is TGTGCCAGCAGTCCTACTAGCGGGAGTTTCGGTGAGCAGTTCTTC. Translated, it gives CASSPTSGSFGEQFF.